These 6 T cell receptor beta chains originate from one sample sequenced in a study of T-cell memory formation after mild COVID-19. TCRdb itself ran the 5' RACE reads through MiXCR, one entry per CDR3 protein. Of more than 85,000 distinct CDR3 sequences detected, approximately 12% appear once; the ten largest clones hold roughly 40%. Sequencing was done on a sample of PBMCs or a T cell subset sorted from them (not recorded which). These receptors were obtained from a man aged 18 to 29 who had mild COVID-19 (a few samples of this study predate the infection). Cell type and time point are not known.

The chain employs TRBV7-9 and TRBJ2-5, with TRBD1 matching over 10 bases. J was trimmed by 5 bases and V by 6 bases; bases with no gene match: 6. Germline V gene data show CDR1 as SEHNR and CDR2 as FQNEAQ (reference sequence). CDR3 length: 14 amino acids. Here the CDR3 DNA reads TGTGCCAGCAGTCCGGACAGGGGGTTGGAGACCCAGTACTTC. It is translated as CASSPDRGLETQYF.

J is TRBJ2-2 and V is TRBV12-3 or TRBV12-4, with 7 positions matching TRBD1. V lost 8 bases to trimming and J lost 6 bases; unmatched junction nucleotides: 21. There are 18 residues in the CDR3. The chain's CDR3 is CASSNPPLTGRVAGELFF. CDR3 DNA sequence: TGTGCCAGCTCCAACCCCCCCCTGACAGGGCGGGTCGCCGGGGAGCTGTTTTTT.

This clonotype was seen only a few times. The rearrangement links TRBV4-3 to TRBJ1-3; a possible D gene is TRBD1 (5 bases). This CDR3 contains 14 residues. Germline loops: CDR1 LGHNA, CDR2 YSLEER. V was cut by 0 bases and J by 6 bases, with 9 bases left in between. DNA of the CDR3: TGCGCCAGCAGCCAAGATGGCGGACAAAACACCATATATTTT. This encodes CASSQDGGQNTIYF.

The chain carries TRBV7-9 and TRBJ1-3; D might be TRBD1 (5 bases). CDR1 and CDR2 from the germline V gene are SEHNR and FQNEAQ (reference sequence). Trimming left V 2 bases short and J 0 bases short, with 11 bases between. This CDR3 contains 16 residues. CDR3 DNA sequence: TGTGCCAGCAGCTTATCCCCCCAGGGCTCTGGAAACACCATATATTTT. Translated, it gives CASSLSPQGSGNTIYF.

This clonotype was counted a few times. This chain links TRBV12-3 or TRBV12-4 with TRBJ2-2; D remains ambiguous. Trimming shortened V by 5 bases and J by 1 base, and 8 bases separated the two germline ends. The CDR3 is 14 amino acids. Here the CDR3 reads CASSTGRNTGELFF. The CDR3 bases are TGTGCCAGCAGTACCGGACGGAACACCGGGGAGCTGTTTTTT.

The chain employs TRBV12-3 or TRBV12-4 and TRBJ2-1; D call uncertain. This CDR3 is 15 amino acids long. Between the trimmed V and J ends, which lost 2 bases and 0 bases, there was a span of 8 bases. The CDR3 is CASSLWFGSYNEQFF. In DNA form, the CDR3 reads TGTGCCAGCAGTTTATGGTTTGGCTCCTACAATGAGCAGTTCTTC.